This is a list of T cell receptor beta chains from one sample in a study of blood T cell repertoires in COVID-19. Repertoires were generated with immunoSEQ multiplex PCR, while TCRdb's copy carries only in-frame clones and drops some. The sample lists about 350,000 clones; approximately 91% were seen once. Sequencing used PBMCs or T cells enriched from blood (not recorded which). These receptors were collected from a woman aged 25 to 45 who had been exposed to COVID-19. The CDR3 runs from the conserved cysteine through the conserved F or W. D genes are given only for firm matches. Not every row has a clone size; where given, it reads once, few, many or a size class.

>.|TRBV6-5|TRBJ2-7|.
CASRRPTEPYEQYF
TGTGCCAGCAGACGACCGACAGAGCCCTACGAGCAGTACTTC
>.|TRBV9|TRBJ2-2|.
CASSVEREPRRELFF
TGTGCCAGCAGCGTAGAGAGGGAGCCCCGGAGGGAGCTGTTTTTT
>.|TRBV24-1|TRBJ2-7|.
CATSDPTSYEQYF
TGTGCCACCAGTGATCCCACGAGCTACGAGCAGTACTTC
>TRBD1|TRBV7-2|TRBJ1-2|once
CASSSPTGVLNYGYTF
TGTGCCAGCAGCTCGCCCACAGGGGTCCTCAACTATGGCTACACCTTC
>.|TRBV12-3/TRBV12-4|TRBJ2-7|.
CASREPYSYEQYF
TGTGCCAGCAGGGAGCCTTACTCCTACGAGCAGTACTTC
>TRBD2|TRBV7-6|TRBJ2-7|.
CASSLMGLVPDEQYF
TGTGCCAGCAGCTTAATGGGACTAGTTCCCGACGAGCAGTACTTC
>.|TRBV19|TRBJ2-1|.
CASSLDAIPSNWDSTNNEQFF
TGTGCCAGTAGTTTAGATGCTATCCCGTCGAATTGGGACTCGACCAACAATGAGCAGTTCTTC
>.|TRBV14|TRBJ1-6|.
CASSSASSYNSPLHF
TGTGCCAGCAGCTCTGCTAGCTCCTATAATTCACCCCTCCACTTT
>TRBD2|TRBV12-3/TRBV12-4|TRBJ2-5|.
CASNGGFGETQYF
TGTGCCAGCAACGGGGGGTTCGGAGAGACCCAGTACTTC
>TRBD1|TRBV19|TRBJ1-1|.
CASSSHRDRGGTEAFF
TGTGCCAGTAGCTCCCACCGGGACAGGGGTGGCACTGAAGCTTTCTTT
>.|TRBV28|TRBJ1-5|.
CASSLSGSNQPQHF
TGTGCCAGCAGTTTGTCCGGGAGCAATCAGCCCCAGCATTTT
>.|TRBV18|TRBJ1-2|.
CASSPLGTQGLLINYGYTF
TGTGCCAGCTCCCCCCTAGGCACACAGGGCCTTTTGATTAACTATGGCTACACCTTC
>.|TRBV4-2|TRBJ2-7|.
CASSQSSGSTLEQYF
TGTGCCAGCAGCCAGAGTAGCGGCTCCACTCTAGAGCAGTACTTC
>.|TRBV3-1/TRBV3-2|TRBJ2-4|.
CASSQEWGRVLDIQYF
TGTGCCAGCAGCCAAGAATGGGGCAGGGTCCTGGACATTCAGTACTTC
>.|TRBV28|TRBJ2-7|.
CASSFKVAFEQYF
TGTGCCAGCAGTTTTAAAGTAGCATTCGAGCAGTACTTC
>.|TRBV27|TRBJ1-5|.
CASSLSSSNQPQHF
TGTGCCAGCAGTTTATCAAGCAGCAATCAGCCCCAGCATTTT
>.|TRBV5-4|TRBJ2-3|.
CASSLGLMGARITSTDTQYF
TGTGCCAGCAGCTTGGGATTAATGGGAGCCCGAATAACTAGCACAGATACGCAGTATTTT